This entry lists 19 T cell receptor beta chains sequenced from one sample in a study of blood T cell repertoires in COVID-19. Measured with immunoSEQ multiplex PCR; TCRdb has only the in-frame clones, and not every one. The profile shows about 77,000 clones, roughly 78% of them singletons. The material sequenced was peripheral blood. These TCRs come from a woman in her 70s with acute or convalescent COVID-19.

This sequence joins TRBV5-1 and TRBJ1-4; TRBD1 matches 8 bases. V lost 4 bases to trimming and J lost 5 bases; unmatched junction nucleotides: 7. CDR3 length: 15 residues. CDR1 SGHRS and CDR2 YFSETQ come from the germline V gene. The DNA for the CDR3 is TGCGCCAGCAGCCTGCCGAGGGACAGGAATGAAAAACTGTTTTTT. This codes for CASSLPRDRNEKLFF.

The chain joins TRBV5-6 to TRBJ2-7, with 7 nucleotides matching TRBD1. Germline assignment: CDR1 SGHDT and CDR2 YYEEEE. CDR3 length equals 13 residues. The junction had 6 bases not matched to a gene; V was cut back by 6 bases and J by 3 bases. This CDR3 is CASTGQEGYEQYF. CDR3 in DNA: TGTGCCAGCACCGGACAGGAAGGCTACGAGCAGTACTTC.

The rearrangement links TRBV11-2 to TRBJ2-7, with 7 bases matching TRBD1. Trimming cost V 1 base and J 3 bases; bases outside gene matches: 3. CDR3 length equals 14 residues. Germline-derived CDR1 and CDR2 are SGHAT and FQNNGV. This CDR3 reads CASSLGSGGYEQYF. CDR3 in DNA: TGTGCCAGCAGCTTAGGCTCAGGGGGCTACGAGCAGTACTTC.

DNA for the CDR3: TGTGCCAGCAGTTTATCCACTAGCGGGGTCTACAATGAGCAGTTCTTC. Translation: CASSLSTSGVYNEQFF. The chain carries TRBV27 and TRBJ2-1; 10 bases map to TRBD2. Germline loops: CDR1 MNHEY, CDR2 SMNVEV (reference sequence). V trimming: 0 bases; J trimming: 3 bases; junction bases outside the gene matches: 2. The CDR3 is 16 residues long.

The chain is built from TRBV27 and TRBJ2-7; perhaps TRBD1 as D (5 bases). V lost 5 bases and J lost 4, with 12 bases in between. Germline values: CDR1 MNHEY, CDR2 SMNVEV (reference sequence). The length of the CDR3 is 13 residues. The CDR3 nucleotides are TGTGCCAGCAGTGCCGCAGGGCGGTACGAGCAGTACTTC. Translating it yields CASSAAGRYEQYF.

The V gene is TRBV6-2 or TRBV6-3, the J gene TRBJ2-6; D is ambiguous. The CDR3 extends over 18 amino acids. The germline CDR1 and CDR2 sequences are MNHEY and SVGEGT. Trimming shortened V by 4 bases and J by 0 bases, and 16 bases separated the two germline ends. CDR3 nucleotides: TGTGCCAGCAGTTCGAACCTCCGCCGCGGCTCTGGGGCCAACGTCCTGACTTTC. This gives the protein CASSSNLRRGSGANVLTF.

A single count supports this clone. This chain uses TRBV2 with TRBJ2-7, with TRBD1 matching 8 bases. CDR3 length: 16 amino acids. Germline V CDR1 and CDR2: SNHLY, FYNNEI. V lost 4 bases and J lost 1; bases outside the gene matches: 9. The CDR3 region is CASSGRTGISSYEQYF. For the CDR3, the DNA is TGTGCCAGCAGTGGTCGGACAGGGATTTCTTCCTACGAGCAGTACTTC.

This clone is a singleton in its sample. This chain uses TRBV19 with TRBJ2-2; 11 bases match TRBD2. CDR1 and CDR2 from the germline V gene are LNHDA and SQIVND (reference sequence). The V gene end was trimmed by 6 bases and the J gene end by 5 bases; junction bases not matched to a gene: 8. The CDR3 consists of 16 residues. CDR3: CASSARLAGRTGELFF. CDR3 coding DNA: TGTGCCAGTAGCGCGAGACTAGCGGGGAGAACCGGGGAGCTGTTTTTT.

J is TRBJ1-2 and V is TRBV5-6, with D possibly matching TRBD1 (6 bases). Germline-derived CDR1 and CDR2 are SGHDT and YYEEEE. V was clipped by 3 bases and J by 7 bases, with 10 bases between them. There are 12 residues in the CDR3. The CDR3 is CASSYRAGGYTF. CDR3 DNA: TGTGCCAGCAGCTACAGGGCGGGTGGCTACACCTTC.

This chain connects TRBV5-4 to TRBJ2-5; tentative D call: TRBD2 (5 bases). The V gene lost 2 bases and the J gene lost 2 bases, with 16 bases spanning the gap. Per germline, CDR1 SGHNT and CDR2 YYREEE (reference sequence). The CDR3 is made up of 16 amino acids. DNA for the CDR3: TGTGCCAGCAGCTTAGCTCCGGGATTAATTCAAGAGACCCAGTACTTC. Amino acid sequence: CASSLAPGLIQETQYF.

This chain connects TRBV4-1 to TRBJ2-7, with 10 bases fitting TRBD1. V was pared by 3 bases and J by 1 base, with 0 bases of the junction left unmatched. The CDR3 extends over 14 amino acids. Germline V gene lookup returns CDR1 MGHRA and CDR2 YSYEKL. This CDR3 is CASSQGQGSYEQYF. DNA for the CDR3: TGCGCCAGCAGCCAGGGACAGGGGTCCTACGAGCAGTACTTC.

V usage is TRBV4-3 and J usage is TRBJ2-5; the D gene is possibly TRBD2 (5 bases). V dropped 0 bases and J dropped 4 bases, with 9 bases sitting between them. Germline V gene lookup returns CDR1 LGHNA and CDR2 YSLEER. The CDR3 runs to 14 residues. This chain's CDR3 is CASSQDLRVETQYF. CDR3 nucleotide sequence: TGCGCCAGCAGCCAAGATCTGAGGGTAGAGACCCAGTACTTC.

V usage is TRBV3-1 (or the pseudogene TRBV3-2) and J usage is TRBJ2-2, with D possibly being TRBD2 (6 bases). The V end lost 2 bases, the J end lost 6 bases, and 7 bases lay between the germline ends. Germline-derived CDR1 and CDR2 are LGHDT and YNNKEL (reference sequence). The CDR3 has 13 amino acids. DNA for the CDR3: TGTGCCAGCAGCCAAATAGCGGCCGGGGAGCTGTTTTTT. It yields the protein CASSQIAAGELFF.

V gene TRBV4-1 combines with J gene TRBJ2-6; 9 bases line up with TRBD1. This CDR3 has 19 residues. From germline, CDR1 is MGHRA and CDR2 YSYEKL. The J segment lost 2 bases and the V segment lost 4 bases, leaving 12 bases of the junction unmatched. The CDR3 DNA is TGCGCCAGCAGCCGCATAACAGGGGGCGCAATTACTGGGGCCAACGTCCTGACTTTC. Its translation: CASSRITGGAITGANVLTF.

The gene calls are TRBV11-3 and TRBJ1-4, with D perhaps matching TRBD1 (6 bases). CDR1 SGHNT and CDR2 YENEEA come from the germline V gene. CDR3 length: 16 residues. V lost 2 bases and J 0 bases, leaving 10 bases between the germline ends. DNA of the CDR3: TGTGCCAGCAGCTTATTGACAGGAGCAACTAATGAAAAACTGTTTTTT. Translated: CASSLLTGATNEKLFF.

The chain recombines TRBV12-3 or TRBV12-4 with TRBJ1-5; 8 positions agree with TRBD1. The V gene end was trimmed by 6 bases and the J gene end by 6 bases; junction bases not matched to a gene: 4. The CDR3 runs to 13 residues. CDR3 nucleotides: TGTGCCAGCAGGACAGGGGAGGGTCAGCCCCAGCATTTT. Translating gives CASRTGEGQPQHF.

The gene calls are TRBV9 and TRBJ2-2, with D perhaps matching TRBD1 (5 bases). The V end was cut by 0 bases, the J end by 4 bases, with 16 bases between. The germline gives CDR1 SGDLS, CDR2 YYNGEE. CDR3 length: 17 amino acids. In DNA form, the CDR3 reads TGTGCCAGCAGCGTAGATCGGCAGGGAATTAGCACCGGGGAGCTGTTTTTT. Translation: CASSVDRQGISTGELFF.

The rearrangement links TRBV4-3 to TRBJ1-6; 7 bases are shared with TRBD1. This CDR3 has 18 amino acids. The V gene end was trimmed by 0 bases and the J gene end by 6 bases; junction bases not matched to a gene: 11. Germline V gene data show CDR1 as LGHNA and CDR2 as YSLEER. The CDR3 here is CASSQDRFGTGVNSPLHF. CDR3 coding DNA: TGCGCCAGCAGCCAAGATAGGTTTGGAACAGGGGTTAATTCACCCCTCCACTTT.

J is TRBJ2-5 and V is TRBV6-6, with 7 bases identical to TRBD1. Germline V gives CDR1 MNHNY, CDR2 SVGAGI (reference sequence). V gave up 6 bases and J gave up 5 bases; unmatched junction bases: 18. CDR3 length: 17 amino acids. CDR3 sequence: CASSRPGQEVRGETQYF. CDR3 nucleotide sequence: TGTGCCAGCAGCCGACCCGGACAGGAGGTCAGAGGGGAGACCCAGTACTTC.